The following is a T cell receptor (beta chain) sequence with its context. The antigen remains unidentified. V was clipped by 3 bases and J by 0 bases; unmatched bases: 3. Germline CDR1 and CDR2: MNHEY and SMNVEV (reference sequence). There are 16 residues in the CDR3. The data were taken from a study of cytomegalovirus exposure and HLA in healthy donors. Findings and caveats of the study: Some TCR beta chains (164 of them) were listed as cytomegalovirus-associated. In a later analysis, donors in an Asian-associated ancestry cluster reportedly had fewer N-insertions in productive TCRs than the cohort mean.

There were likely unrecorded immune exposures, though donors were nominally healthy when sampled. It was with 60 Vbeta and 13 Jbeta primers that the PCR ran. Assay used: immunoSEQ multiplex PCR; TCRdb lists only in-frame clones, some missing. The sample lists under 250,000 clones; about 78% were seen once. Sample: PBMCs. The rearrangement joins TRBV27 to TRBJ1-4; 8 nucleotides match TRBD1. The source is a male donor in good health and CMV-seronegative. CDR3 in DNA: TGTGCCAGCAGTTTGAGACAGGGGTCAACTAATGAAAAACTGTTTTTT. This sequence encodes CASSLRQGSTNEKLFF.